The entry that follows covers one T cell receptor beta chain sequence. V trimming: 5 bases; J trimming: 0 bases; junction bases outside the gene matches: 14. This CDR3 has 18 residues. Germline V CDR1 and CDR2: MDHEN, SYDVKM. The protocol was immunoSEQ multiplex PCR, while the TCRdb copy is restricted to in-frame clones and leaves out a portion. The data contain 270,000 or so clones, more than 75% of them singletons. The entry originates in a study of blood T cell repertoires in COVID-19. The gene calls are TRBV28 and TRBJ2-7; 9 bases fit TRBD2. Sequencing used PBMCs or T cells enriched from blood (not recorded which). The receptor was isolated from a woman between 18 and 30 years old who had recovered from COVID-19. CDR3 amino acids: CASSTPKGPAGGSYEQYF. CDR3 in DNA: TGTGCCAGCAGTACTCCAAAGGGCCCAGCGGGAGGCTCCTACGAGCAGTACTTC.